One sample yielded the 19 T cell receptor beta chains listed below, sequenced in a study of cytomegalovirus exposure and HLA in healthy donors. In the PCR, 60 Vbeta and 13 Jbeta primers were used. The method was immunoSEQ multiplex PCR; TCRdb's version includes in-frame clones alone and lacks a portion of them. Of 90,000 to 120,000 clones detected, approximately 70% appear once; the ten largest clones hold 4.5% to 5%. The sample comprised PBMCs. The origin of the receptors is a woman in her late teens or twenties in good health and CMV-seropositive.

The CDR3 coding sequence is TGTGCCAGCAGCTTGCTAGCCCGGGACAGGGTACAAGAGACCCAGTACTTC. Its protein is CASSLLARDRVQETQYF. This chain uses TRBV5-8 with TRBJ2-5; TRBD1 matches at 9 bases. Per the germline V gene, CDR1 is SGHTS and CDR2 is YDEGEE. The CDR3 extends over 17 amino acids. With 1 base clipped from V and 2 bases from J, the junction kept 9 bases outside the gene matches.

The sample holds many counts of this clone. V is TRBV7-9 and J is TRBJ2-2; D is undetermined. CDR1 and CDR2 from the germline V gene are SEHNR and FQNEAQ (reference sequence). The length of the CDR3 is 12 residues. V was trimmed by 4 bases and J by 6 bases, leaving 6 bases between them. CDR3 region: CASSSPAGELFF. Here the CDR3 DNA reads TGTGCCAGCAGCTCCCCAGCCGGGGAGCTGTTTTTT.

The chain joins TRBV30 to TRBJ1-1; no clear D gene. The CDR3 covers 14 residues. CDR1 is GTSNPN and CDR2 is SVGIG in the germline V gene (reference sequence). With 7 bases removed from V and 1 base from J, the gap between germline ends came to 16 bases. The DNA of the CDR3 is TGTGCCTCTATGCGGGTAAGCCCGAACACTGAAGCTTTCTTT. It codes for CASMRVSPNTEAFF.

This chain connects TRBV28 to TRBJ2-2; 11 nucleotides line up with TRBD1. This CDR3 has 18 amino acids. CDR1 is MDHEN, CDR2 SYDVKM, per germline. The J segment lost 4 bases and the V segment lost 2 bases, leaving 9 bases of the junction unmatched. The CDR3 DNA reads as TGTGCCAGCAGTTTAACCGGGACAGGGGGGAAGAGCACCGGGGAGCTGTTTTTT. Its translation is CASSLTGTGGKSTGELFF.

This chain uses TRBV11-2 with TRBJ2-7; D call uncertain. This CDR3 comprises 14 residues. Germline V gene sequence: CDR1 SGHAT, CDR2 FQNNGV. Trimming shortened V by 1 base and J by 0 bases, and 7 bases separated the two germline ends. The CDR3 DNA reads TGTGCCAGCAGCTTAGGCGACACCTCCTACGAGCAGTACTTC. It yields the protein CASSLGDTSYEQYF.

This chain links TRBV7-2 with TRBJ2-1; TRBD1 might be the D (6 bases). Trimming cost V 5 bases and J 10 bases, with 9 bases left between them. Germline V gene data show CDR1 as SGHTA and CDR2 as FQGNSA. There are 11 residues in the CDR3. In DNA, the CDR3 is TGTGCCAGCAGCCCGGGACACGAGCAGTTCTTC. Translating gives CASSPGHEQFF.

V is TRBV25-1 and J is TRBJ2-3; weak D call: TRBD2 (6 bases). Germline CDR1 and CDR2: MGHDK and SYGVNS. V shed 7 bases and J shed 1 base, with 6 bases lying between them. The CDR3 consists of 12 residues. CDR3 bases: TGTGCCAGCAAGCGGGGCACAGATACGCAGTATTTT. Its protein is CASKRGTDTQYF.

This clone showed up just a few times. The chain is built from TRBV11-3 and TRBJ2-7, with 7 bases that match TRBD1. The CDR3 sequence is 13 residues long. After removal of 2 bases from V and 2 bases from J, the junction contained 0 bases not matched to a gene. The germline CDR1 and CDR2 sequences are SGHNT and YENEEA. DNA for the CDR3: TGTGCCAGCAGCTTACAGGGGGCCTACGAGCAGTACTTC. This gives the protein CASSLQGAYEQYF. The whole variable domain, remainder taken from reference TRBV11-3 and TRBJ2-7, is EAGVVQSPRYKIIEKKQPVAFWCNPISGHNTLYWYLQNLGQGPELLIRYENEEAVDDSQLPKDRFSAERLKGVDSTLKIQPAELGDSAVYLCASSLQGAYEQYFGPGTRLTVT.

The chain joins TRBV19 to TRBJ2-7, with TRBD2 matching over 10 bases. V shed 4 bases and J 1 base; nucleotides not matched to a gene: 1. Germline CDR1 is LNHDA and CDR2 is SQIVND (reference sequence). There are 14 residues in the CDR3. The chain's CDR3 is CASSTSGSSYEQYF. CDR3 DNA sequence: TGTGCCAGTAGTACTAGCGGGAGTTCCTACGAGCAGTACTTC.

V and J are TRBV29-1 and TRBJ2-5, with 7 bases aligning to TRBD1. This CDR3 is built from 13 residues. The junction had 6 bases not matched to a gene; V was cut back by 4 bases and J by 4 bases. CDR1 is SQVTM, CDR2 ANQGSEA, per germline. The CDR3 nucleotides read TGCAGCGTTGGACAGGGTCAGGGAGAGACCCAGTACTTC. It codes for CSVGQGQGETQYF.

The rearrangement links TRBV7-8 to TRBJ2-7; 7 nucleotides line up with TRBD2. Germline V CDR1 and CDR2: SGHVS, FQNEAQ. The CDR3 loop spans 13 amino acids. The junction had 1 base not matched to a gene; V was cut back by 5 bases and J by 0 bases. CDR3 sequence (DNA): TGTGCCAGCAGCCGGGACTACTCCTACGAGCAGTACTTC. This sequence encodes CASSRDYSYEQYF.

This clone was observed a handful of times. The chain recombines TRBV7-6 with TRBJ2-5, with 12 bases fitting TRBD2. Per germline, CDR1 SGHVS and CDR2 FNYEAQ. The J segment lost 2 bases and the V segment lost 5 bases, leaving 6 bases of the junction unmatched. This CDR3 comprises 16 residues. CDR3 residues: CASSPLLAGGQETQYF. CDR3 DNA sequence: TGTGCCAGCAGCCCCCTCCTAGCGGGAGGGCAAGAGACCCAGTACTTC.

Turning to this clone: A junction end diverges from the germline sequence, so it may reflect a read error. The rearrangement joins TRBV7-7 to TRBJ2-3; maybe TRBD2 (6 bases). This CDR3 has 17 residues. Germline V gene data show CDR1 as SSHAT and CDR2 as FNYEAQ (reference sequence). The CDR3 reads CASSPGGGATSTDTQYF. In nucleotides, the CDR3 is TGTGCTAGCAGCCCCGGGGGTGGGGCTACTAGCACAGATACGCAGTATTTT.

The rearrangement links TRBV5-4 to TRBJ1-5; D is possibly TRBD1 (6 bases). The CDR3 loop spans 14 amino acids. CDR1 is SGHNT and CDR2 is YYREEE in the germline V gene (reference sequence). Trimming took 4 bases from V and 12 from J, leaving 20 bases between them. The CDR3 protein is CASSLAGGAEGQHF. CDR3 coding DNA: TGTGCCAGCAGCCTGGCCGGGGGGGCCGAGGGCCAGCATTTT.

The CDR3 DNA follows: TGTGCCTTAAGAATGCGGGGAGGAGGAACAGATACGCAGTATTTT. Residues: CALRMRGGGTDTQYF. V is TRBV30 and J is TRBJ2-3, with D possibly matching TRBD2 (6 bases). From germline, CDR1 is GTSNPN and CDR2 SVGIG (reference sequence). The CDR3 is 15 residues long. The ends were cut back, 7 bases at V and 3 bases at J, with 20 bases in the middle.

The chain recombines TRBV5-1 with TRBJ2-1; 9 nucleotides line up with TRBD2. The ends lost 6 bases at V and 7 bases at J; junction bases unmatched: 5. Germline V gene lookup returns CDR1 SGHRS and CDR2 YFSETQ. There are 13 residues in the CDR3. The CDR3 DNA is TGCGCCAGCACCGGGACTAGCTCAAATGAGCAGTTCTTC. Its translation: CASTGTSSNEQFF.

The genes are TRBV12-2 and TRBJ1-1; the table's D call, TRBD1, has no DNA check behind it. TRBV12-2 is a recognized pseudogene. The CDR3 covers 17 residues. The DNA for the CDR3 is TGTGCAAGTCGCTTAGCGGCAGGGGGCATAATGAACACTGAAGCTTTCTTT. It codes for CASRLAAGGIMNTEAFF.

This clone appeared once. The genes are TRBV28 and TRBJ2-3; 14 nucleotides match TRBD2. This CDR3 has 15 amino acids. The germline CDR1 and CDR2 sequences are MDHEN and SYDVKM. Germline trimming cut 5 bases from V and 14 bases from J; bases unmatched to any gene: 12. The CDR3 DNA sequence: TGTGCCAGCAGTCCACCCCCCAGGACTAGCGGGAGGATGTATTTT. The encoded protein is CASSPPPRTSGRMYF.

The chain uses TRBV11-1 and TRBJ1-1; perhaps TRBD1 as D (6 bases). V shed 3 bases and J shed 10 bases, with 9 bases lying between them. CDR1 SGHAT and CDR2 FQDESV come from the germline V gene (reference sequence). The length of the CDR3 is 11 residues. CDR3 bases: TGTGCCAGCAGCTTCCAGGGGACAGCTTTCTTT. Protein product: CASSFQGTAFF.